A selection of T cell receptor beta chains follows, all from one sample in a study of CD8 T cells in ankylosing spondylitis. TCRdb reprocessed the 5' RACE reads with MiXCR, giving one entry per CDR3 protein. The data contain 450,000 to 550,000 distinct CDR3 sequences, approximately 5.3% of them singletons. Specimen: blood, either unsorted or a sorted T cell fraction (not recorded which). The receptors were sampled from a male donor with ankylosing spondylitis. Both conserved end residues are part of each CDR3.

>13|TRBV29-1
CSVEAGAWDEQYF
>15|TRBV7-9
CASSFGVAEKETQYF
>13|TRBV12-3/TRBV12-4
CASSSRAFHEQYF
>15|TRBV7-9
CASSSSGIANTEAFF
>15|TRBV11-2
CASSLGVGRGYEQYF
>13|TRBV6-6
CASSRTNIKPQHF
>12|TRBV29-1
CSVEGTSYEQYF
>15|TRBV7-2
CASSLEVYSNQPQHF
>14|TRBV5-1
CASSFPRVGDTQYF
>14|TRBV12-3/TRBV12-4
CASSSRTGWNEQFF
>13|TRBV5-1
CASSWTGSHEQYF
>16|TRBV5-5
CASSSSGGINTGELFF
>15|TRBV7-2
CASSWTSGRPGEQFF
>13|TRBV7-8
CASSLVTGTEAFF
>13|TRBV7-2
CASSSDLGVAQHF
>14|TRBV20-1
CSARSTENTGELFF
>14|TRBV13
CASSFLDRLGEAFF
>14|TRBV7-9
CASSVDTLANEQYF
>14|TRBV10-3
CALGTSQGTDTQYF
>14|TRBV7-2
CASSFSGRGYEQFF
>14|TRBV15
CATSYRRDNQPQHF
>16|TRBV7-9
CASSLDWTGFDNEQFF
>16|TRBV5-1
CASTFTEGGAINEQFF
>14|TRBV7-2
CASKRVGVNQPQHF
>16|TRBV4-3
CASSQEDGLPNTEAFF
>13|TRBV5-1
CASSSPRTDTQYF
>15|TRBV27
CASSLSGTGNSPLHF
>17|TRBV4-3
CASSQGVGRGSGGELFF
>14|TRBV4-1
CASREQGVQETQYF
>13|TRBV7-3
CASSSQGADGYTF
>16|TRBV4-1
CASSRIGTSGSYEQYF
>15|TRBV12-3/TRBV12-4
CASSPTGTIGSPLHF
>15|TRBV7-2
CASSLDNGRYNEQFF
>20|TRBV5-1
CASSPSGTQGTSGTAYEQYF
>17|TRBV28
CASSSPAGGSWGNTIYF
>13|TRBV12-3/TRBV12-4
CASSFRGDQPQHF
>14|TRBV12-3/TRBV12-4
CASSFRQPQETQYF
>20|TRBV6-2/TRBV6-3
CASSQDPGLAPPSSYNEQFF
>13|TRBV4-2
CASSQEIRGEQFF
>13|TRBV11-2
CASSLDSADTQYF
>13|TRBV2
CASRKTVYNEQFF
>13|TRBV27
CASSFASAYGYTF